Following are 22 T cell receptor beta chains from one sample sequenced in a study of metastatic and nonmetastatic thyroid tumors (dated by TCRdb to the early 2020s). Library creation used PCR. The instrument was an Illumina HiSeq 4000. The raw public reads went through TCRdb reprocessing: fastp at Q25, MiXCR clone calling, in-frame beta chains kept. The sample table lists roughly 30,000 clones, around a sixth of them with a count of one. Around 7.5% of the sample belongs to the ten largest clones. None of the patients had been given any treatment before thyroid surgery. The specimen sequenced was blood. The receptor source for this set is a female donor with papillary thyroid cancer or a benign thyroid nodule (not recorded which). Some clones in this sample may be carry-over from other donors' samples.

A few counts support this clone. V and J are TRBV4-1 and TRBJ2-2, with 9 nucleotides matching TRBD1. The V segment lost 1 base and the J segment 4 bases; nucleotides outside the gene matches: 19. CDR3 length equals 21 residues. Germline CDR1 and CDR2: MGHRA and YSYEKL. The DNA of the CDR3 is TGCGCCAGCAGCCAAGTGGCCTCCGGGACAGGGCCCTCTAGGCGCACCGGGGAGCTGTTTTTT. Protein: CASSQVASGTGPSRRTGELFF.

This clone was counted a few times. One end of the junction varies from germline; a read error may be responsible. At the DNA level, this CDR3 is encoded by other sequences in the same sample as well. The rearrangement joins TRBV6-1 to TRBJ2-2; tentative D call: TRBD1 (5 bases). The CDR3 spans 13 residues. CDR1 and CDR2 from the germline V gene are MNHNS and SASEGT. CDR3 nucleotides: TGTGCCAGCAGGGACATACACACAGGGGAGCTGTTTTTT. Translated, it gives CASRDIHTGELFF.

With respect to this clone: The sample contains more than one DNA sequence encoding this CDR3. V and J are TRBV20-1 and TRBJ2-2; maybe TRBD1 (5 bases). The V end was cut by 0 bases, the J end by 3 bases, with 14 bases between. Germline CDR1 is DFQATT and CDR2 is SNEGSKA (reference sequence). This CDR3 is 16 amino acids long. Here the CDR3 DNA reads TGCAGTGCTAGAGATTCTTCTGGGGCGTACACCGGGGAGCTGTTTTTT. Its protein is CSARDSSGAYTGELFF.

The table lists this clone with many counts. The gene calls are TRBV25-1 and TRBJ2-7; the match to TRBD1 covers 9 bases. V shed 6 bases and J 4 bases; nucleotides not matched to a gene: 7. The germline V gene has CDR1 MGHDK and CDR2 SYGVNS. The CDR3 consists of 14 residues. CDR3 nucleotides: TGTGCCAGCAGCGCCGGGACAGGGACTTACGAGCAGTACTTC. This gives the protein CASSAGTGTYEQYF.

The CDR3 DNA reads as TGTGCCAGCAAAGGCTATCGGGGGGACACCGGGGAGCTGTTTTTT. It translates to CASKGYRGDTGELFF. V gene TRBV6-2 or TRBV6-3 combines with J gene TRBJ2-2; 7 nucleotides agree with TRBD2. The germline CDR1 and CDR2 sequences are MNHEY and SVGEGT. This CDR3 contains 15 residues. The junction had 8 bases not matched to a gene; V was cut back by 7 bases and J by 3 bases.

In its sample, this clone was seen a few times. A clone one base away is much larger, so this may be a read error. The chain is built from TRBV28 and TRBJ2-5, with D maybe TRBD1 (5 bases). This CDR3 is built from 16 residues. Germline V gene lookup returns CDR1 MDHEN and CDR2 SYDVKM. Trimming cost V 3 bases and J 1 base, with 15 bases left between them. The CDR3 spells CASSLGLGFPQETQYF. In DNA form, the CDR3 reads TGTGCCAGCAGTTTGGGGCTGGGGTTCCCCCAAGAGACCCAGTACTTC.

This clone appeared many times. V gene TRBV12-3 or TRBV12-4 combines with J gene TRBJ1-1; D uncertain. The V end lost 2 bases, the J end lost 4 bases, and 5 bases lay between the germline ends. This CDR3 spans 12 amino acids. The DNA of the CDR3 is TGTGCCAGCAGTTTAATGAGCACTGAAGCTTTCTTT. Residues: CASSLMSTEAFF.

For the CDR3, the DNA is TGTGCCAGCTCACCTAGCGGGGGCTTTGGAGAGCAGTACTTC. This gives the protein CASSPSGGFGEQYF. The chain uses TRBV18 and TRBJ2-7; TRBD2 agrees at 9 bases. Germline assignment: CDR1 KGHSH and CDR2 LQKENI. The V and J ends lost 3 bases and 7 bases, in that order; junction bases with no gene match: 7. This CDR3 has 14 amino acids.

This clone came up many times. The rearrangement uses TRBV29-1 and TRBJ2-1; D remains unclear. The CDR3 covers 10 residues. Trimming took off 3 bases at V and 9 bases at J, with 6 bases between the two ends. Per germline, CDR1 SQVTM and CDR2 ANQGSEA. CDR3 region: CSVESGEQFF. The CDR3 DNA sequence: TGCAGCGTTGAGTCCGGTGAGCAGTTCTTC.

This clone was found many times. The chain is built from TRBV10-3 and TRBJ2-3; 11 bases are shared with TRBD2. CDR1 and CDR2 (germline): ENHRY, SYGVKD. V was pared by 3 bases and J by 3 bases, with 5 bases of the junction left unmatched. This CDR3 is built from 16 residues. CDR3 sequence: CAISDGLAGGTDTQYF. CDR3 sequence (DNA): TGTGCCATCAGTGATGGTCTAGCGGGAGGAACAGATACGCAGTATTTT.

The CDR3 sequence is CSARDYGAAITYGYTF. Here the CDR3 DNA reads TGCAGTGCTAGAGATTATGGGGCAGCTATTACTTATGGCTACACCTTC. The gene calls are TRBV20-1 and TRBJ1-2; D might be TRBD1 (5 bases). The CDR3 spans 16 residues. CDR1 is DFQATT and CDR2 is SNEGSKA in the germline V gene (reference sequence). Trimming took off 0 bases at V and 5 bases at J, with 19 bases between the two ends.

This clone occurred many times. The rearrangement links TRBV29-1 to TRBJ2-5; 8 bases are a match to TRBD1. CDR3 length equals 14 residues. Germline V gene lookup returns CDR1 SQVTM and CDR2 ANQGSEA. Losses at the gene ends were 6 bases for V and 3 bases for J; bases not matched to a gene: 9. The CDR3 region has the DNA TGCAGCGTCCTTCGGAACAGGGGGGAAGAGACCCAGTACTTC. Encoded protein: CSVLRNRGEETQYF.

This clone showed up many times. The V and J genes are TRBV27 and TRBJ2-3; a weak D match, TRBD2 (5 bases). Germline CDR1 is MNHEY and CDR2 is SMNVEV (reference sequence). V was clipped by 5 bases and J by 3 bases, with 15 bases between them. This CDR3 is 15 amino acids long. CDR3 sequence (DNA): TGTGCCAGCAGTCGTCCGGGGAGCGATACAGATACGCAGTATTTT. This encodes CASSRPGSDTDTQYF.

The chain carries TRBV20-1 and TRBJ2-7; D perhaps matches TRBD1 (6 bases). Trimming took off 4 bases at V and 10 bases at J, with 23 bases between the two ends. The CDR3 sequence is 14 residues long. Looked up from germline, CDR1 is DFQATT and CDR2 is SNEGSKA (reference sequence). CDR3 nucleotide sequence: TGCAGTGCTACCGGGACAAAAGACTCCTATGATCAGTACTTC. Translation gives CSATGTKDSYDQYF.

This chain connects TRBV27 to TRBJ2-7; D remains ambiguous. CDR1 is MNHEY, CDR2 SMNVEV, per germline (reference sequence). This CDR3 contains 14 residues. V dropped 6 bases and J dropped 9 bases, with 21 bases sitting between them. CDR3 sequence (DNA): TGTGCCAGCAGCCTGATTAGGGCCCGGTTAAGGCAGTACTTC. It encodes CASSLIRARLRQYF.

This clone occurred a few times. The chain combines TRBV19 with TRBJ2-7, with 10 bases fitting TRBD1. Germline trimming cut 5 bases from V and 0 bases from J; bases unmatched to any gene: 4. Germline assignment: CDR1 LNHDA and CDR2 SQIVND (reference sequence). The CDR3 runs to 15 residues. The CDR3 DNA reads as TGTGCCAGTAGTGGTGGGGACAGGGGCTCCTACGAGCAGTACTTC. Protein: CASSGGDRGSYEQYF.

The table lists this clone with many counts. The chain combines TRBV2 with TRBJ2-2; 7 nucleotides agree with TRBD2. Germline CDR1 and CDR2: SNHLY and FYNNEI. The CDR3 length is 16 residues. J was trimmed by 4 bases and V by 2 bases; bases with no gene match: 7. CDR3 sequence: CASSEPGGGPTGELFF. Written as DNA, the CDR3 is TGTGCCAGCAGTGAACCGGGCGGGGGACCCACCGGGGAGCTGTTTTTT.

By sample fraction, this clone is medium-sized. The chain joins TRBV5-1 to TRBJ2-7; TRBD1 agrees at 8 bases. Per the germline V gene, CDR1 is SGHRS and CDR2 is YFSETQ. V gave up 3 bases and J gave up 4 bases; unmatched junction bases: 9. The CDR3 contains 15 residues. CDR3 protein: CASSYGTGDPYEQYF. Written as DNA, the CDR3 is TGCGCCAGCAGCTATGGGACAGGCGATCCTTACGAGCAGTACTTC.

This clone was picked up many times. The same CDR3 arises from other DNA sequences in this sample as well. V usage is TRBV4-1 and J usage is TRBJ2-7, with 13 bases matching TRBD2. Germline V lookup: CDR1 MGHRA, CDR2 YSYEKL. After removal of 2 bases from V and 5 bases from J, the junction contained 3 bases not matched to a gene. The CDR3 has 15 residues. As DNA, the CDR3 is TGCGCCAGCAGCCAATGGACTAGCGGGAGCCACGAGCAGTACTTC. It specifies CASSQWTSGSHEQYF.

This clone showed up many times. This sequence joins TRBV7-9 and TRBJ2-1; 13 bases fit TRBD2. The V gene's germline CDR1 is SEHNR and CDR2 FQNEAQ (reference sequence). Losses at the gene ends were 5 bases for V and 6 bases for J; bases not matched to a gene: 4. CDR3 length: 15 amino acids. The CDR3 DNA reads TGTGCCAGCAGCGAGACTAGCGGGAGGTCCAATGAGCAGTTCTTC. Translation gives CASSETSGRSNEQFF.

This clone was observed a handful of times. Mismatch with germline at one junction end may stem from a read error. The same CDR3 arises from other DNA sequences in this sample as well. The chain carries TRBV2 and TRBJ1-4; D is unresolved. The germline V gene encodes CDR1 SNHLY and CDR2 FYNNEI. The CDR3 is made up of 15 amino acids. The CDR3, as DNA: TGTGCCAGTAGTGACGTTGTGTTGGGTGGGGAAAAACTGTTTTTT. Protein product: CASSDVVLGGEKLFF.

This clone was found many times. V and J are TRBV4-2 and TRBJ2-7; the D is unclear. Trimming shortened V by 1 base and J by 2 bases, and 15 bases separated the two germline ends. Germline values: CDR1 LGHNA, CDR2 YNFKEQ. The CDR3 consists of 16 residues. CDR3 DNA: TGTGCCAGCAGCCAAGTTCGTGTCTCCGCGGCCTACGAGCAGTACTTC. The encoded protein is CASSQVRVSAAYEQYF.